This T cell receptor beta chain was retrieved from a study of T cell changes during pregnancy in multiple sclerosis. V was pared by 5 bases and J by 0 bases, with 14 bases between. In germline, CDR1 is SGHVS, CDR2 FNYEAQ. CDR3 length equals 15 residues. Using immunoSEQ multiplex PCR, the repertoire was profiled, and TCRdb retains in-frame clones only, with some absent. The table has about 23,000 clones, 80% to 90% seen once. This chain connects TRBV7-6 to TRBJ2-7; possibly TRBD2 for D (6 bases). The material was CD4+ T cells from peripheral blood mononuclear cells, obtained in the first trimester of pregnancy. The sequence derives from a female donor in good health, enrolled as a control in a pregnancy study. CDR3 loop: CASSLTRGSSYEQYF. CDR3 DNA: TGTGCCAGCAGCCTAACCCGGGGGTCCTCCTACGAGCAGTACTTC. Together with reference TRBV7-6 and TRBJ2-7, the CDR3 gives the full variable domain: GAGVSQSPRYKVTKRGQDVALRCDPISGHVSLYWYRQALGQGPEFLTYFNYEAQQDKSGLPNDRFSAERPEGSISTLTIQRTEQRDSAMYRCASSLTRGSSYEQYFGPGTRLTVT.